This T cell receptor beta chain was identified during a study of CD8 T cells in ankylosing spondylitis. Study-level findings and limits: Those disease-linked clones were CD8+; they were also relatively rare in peripheral blood. Some motif variants had been reported before (in reactive arthritis synovial fluid and blood). A TCR beta motif of under 10 highly homologous variants appeared characteristic of ankylosing spondylitis blood.

The authors made TCR beta libraries by quantitative 5'-RACE with molecular barcodes. TCRdb reprocessed the 5' RACE reads with MiXCR, giving one entry per CDR3 protein. The sample records roughly 250,000 distinct CDR3 sequences, around 7.8% being singletons. CDR3 size: 15 residues. After removal of 1 base from V and 2 bases from J, the junction contained 3 bases not matched to a gene. The germline gives CDR1 SQVTM, CDR2 ANQGSEA. This clonotype was seen ten or more times. Its antigen is not identified. This receptor was taken from a male donor with ankylosing spondylitis or in good health (not recorded which). V and J are TRBV29-1 and TRBJ2-3; 10 nucleotides match TRBD2. The source material was blood, either unsorted or a sorted T cell fraction (not recorded which). CDR3 in amino acids: CSVEVAGGSTDTQYF. CDR3 nucleotide sequence: TGCAGCGTTGAAGTAGCGGGGGGCTCCACAGATACGCAGTATTTT.